This T cell receptor (beta chain) is drawn from a study of T cell changes during pregnancy in multiple sclerosis. This CDR3 has 15 residues. Germline assignment: CDR1 SGHTA and CDR2 FQGTGA. The J segment lost 7 bases and the V segment lost 1 base, leaving 7 bases of the junction unmatched. Profiling relied on immunoSEQ multiplex PCR, and the TCRdb table lists in-frame clones only, not all of them. Of approximately 32,000 clones detected, more than 90% appear once; the ten largest clones hold 5.4%. The clonotype comes from a female donor in good health, enrolled as a control in a pregnancy study. Here the sequenced sample was peripheral blood, taken in the third trimester of pregnancy. The V gene is TRBV7-3, the J gene TRBJ2-1; 7 bases fit TRBD2. The CDR3 sequence is CASSLKQRGGNEQFF. CDR3 DNA sequence: TGTGCCAGCAGCTTAAAACAGCGGGGTGGTAATGAGCAGTTCTTC.